The clone carrying this TCR beta chain was observed at least ten times. Its target is not known. The data were obtained in a study of T cells in Graves' hyperthyroidism and ophthalmopathy. Study observations and caveats: Most thyroid clonotypes expanded above 0.001 appeared in blood too.

Amplification of TCR beta CDR3 regions used RNA as the template. The HTBI primer set served for first-round RT-PCR of the TCR CDR3. TCRdb passed the multiplex PCR reads through MiXCR, listing each CDR3 protein once. The sample has around 250,000 distinct CDR3 sequences; roughly 15% are singletons. Those with hyperthyroidism were 18 to 65 years old, newly diagnosed, and ill for under 2 months. The CDR3 loop spans 14 amino acids. Trimming shortened V by 3 bases and J by 4 bases, and 12 bases separated the two germline ends. The clonotype was recovered from a middle-aged woman with Graves' hyperthyroidism that later progressed to Graves' ophthalmopathy. The chain uses TRBV12-3 or TRBV12-4 and TRBJ2-5; possible D gene TRBD2, 5 bases. The sequencing sample was made of blood. The CDR3 region is CASSLSGRGETQYF. The DNA for the CDR3 is TGTGCCAGCAGTTTGAGTGGGAGAGGAGAGACCCAGTACTTC.